The sample holds a few counts of the clone carrying this T cell receptor (beta chain). No antigen is known for it. It is likely a read error, because the conserved phenylalanine at the end of the CDR3 is missing. The DNA is omitted, as the CDR3 cannot be located on it reliably, and the CDR3 follows TCRdb's listing. The sample comes from a study of glioma-infiltrating T cells. General study results and limits: Very few CDR3 sequences were shared between tissue and blood.

The CDR3 adds up to 13 amino acids, both ends counted. Germline V gene lookup returns CDR1 SGHNT and CDR2 YENEEA. Amplification of TCR alpha and beta CDR3 regions from RNA used iRepertoire nested multiplex PCR. TCRdb used MiXCR to reprocess the multiplex PCR reads, holding one entry per CDR3 protein. The profile shows some 110,000 distinct CDR3 sequences, 23% of them singletons. The sample consisted of glioma tissue, nonneoplastic brain tissue, or PBMCs (not recorded which). The clonotype originates from a human donor with low-grade glioma or glioblastoma, undergoing nonglioma brain surgery, or in good health (not recorded which). V and J are TRBV11-3 and TRBJ2-4; the table names TRBD1, a call not compared with the DNA. The CDR3 sequence: CASSIVSGTGTGY.